This is a list of T cell receptor beta chains from one sample in a study of shared clonotypes between healthy human individuals. Repertoires were generated with immunoSEQ multiplex PCR, while TCRdb's copy carries only in-frame clones and drops some. The table shows approximately 2,200,000 clones, with 93% occurring only once. Sequenced sample: naive CD8+ T cells from PBMCs. The receptor set was obtained from a man younger than 35 in good health. Some clones in this sample may be carry-over from other donors' samples. The CDR3 runs from the conserved cysteine through the conserved F or W. The D gene is left open where the match is weak. Only part of the rows carry a size: once, few, many, or a class if the clone is expanded.

>TRBD2|TRBV7-8|16|.|TRBJ2-3
TGTGCCAGCAGCGCGGGACTAGCGGGAAGCACAGATACGCAGTATTTT
CASSAGLAGSTDTQYF
>.|TRBV19|15|.|TRBJ1-1
TGTGCCAGTAGTATGGTGAGCAGTATGGTCGCTGAAGCTTTCTTT
CASSMVSSMVAEAFF
>TRBD1|TRBV5-5|15|.|TRBJ2-2
TGTGCCAGCAGCAGTCCGGGGACAGGGACCGGGGAGCTGTTTTTT
CASSSPGTGTGELFF
>.|TRBV11-1|13|.|TRBJ1-1
TGTGCCAGCAGCCCCGATGGGGGGTATGAAGCTTTCTTT
CASSPDGGYEAFF
>.|TRBV5-1|15|.|TRBJ1-1
TGCGCCAGCAGCTTGGCGGCCGGGGGCAGGACTGAAGCTTTCTTT
CASSLAAGGRTEAFF
>.|TRBV27|15|.|TRBJ2-3
TGTGCCAGCAGCTTTTTCGGGAGTGACACAGATACGCAGTATTTT
CASSFFGSDTDTQYF
>.|TRBV7-8|15|.|TRBJ2-5
TGTGCCAGCAGCTTAGCGCGAGGACGCCAAGAGACCCAGTACTTC
CASSLARGRQETQYF
>.|TRBV11-2|12|.|TRBJ2-2
TGTGCCAGCAGCTTAGGCACCGGGGAGCTGTTTTTT
CASSLGTGELFF
>.|TRBV7-9|13|.|TRBJ2-7
TGTGCCAGCAGCACACCCGAACGCTACGAGCAGTACTTC
CASSTPERYEQYF
>.|TRBV19|17|.|TRBJ1-1
TGTGCCAGTAGTACCTGGGGACCGCCCCTGGACAACACTGAAGCTTTCTTT
CASSTWGPPLDNTEAFF
>.|TRBV4-1|15|.|TRBJ1-2
TGCGCCACCGCACAGACCACAGGGCGATCCTATGGCTACACCTTC
CATAQTTGRSYGYTF
>.|TRBV7-9|14|.|TRBJ2-3
TGTGCGTCAACAGTCAGGGTACGGGCAGATACGCAGTATTTT
CASTVRVRADTQYF
>TRBD2|TRBV27|18|.|TRBJ2-2
TGTGCCAGCAGTTTAAGTCTAGCGGGGTATCTTGACACCGGGGAGCTGTTTTTT
CASSLSLAGYLDTGELFF
>TRBD1|TRBV28|15|.|TRBJ2-7
TGTGCCAGCAGCCCGGGACAGGGGGCAGACTACGAGCAGTACTTC
CASSPGQGADYEQYF
>.|TRBV7-7|15|.|TRBJ2-7
TGTGCCAGCAGCTTGGCATCCGGGAGTTATTACGAGCAGTACTTC
CASSLASGSYYEQYF
>TRBD1|TRBV10-1|14|once|TRBJ1-1
TGCGCCAGCAGTGAAAGGACAGGAGACACTGAAGCTTTCTTT
CASSERTGDTEAFF
>.|TRBV30|13|.|TRBJ2-4
TGTGCCTGGAGTATCCTCACTCAAAACATTCAGTACTTC
CAWSILTQNIQYF
>TRBD1|TRBV4-3|13|.|TRBJ2-7
TGCGCCAGCAGCCGCGGACAGGGGAACGAGCAGTACTTC
CASSRGQGNEQYF
>.|TRBV30|12|.|TRBJ2-7
TGTGCCTGGAGTGTACTTTCCCCCGAGCAGTACTTC
CAWSVLSPEQYF
>.|TRBV2|16|.|TRBJ1-5
TGTGCCAGCAGTGAGCGGTGGGCAGCTAGCAATCAGCCCCAGCATTTT
CASSERWAASNQPQHF
>TRBD1|TRBV2|15|.|TRBJ2-7
TGTGCCAGCCGGGACTGGACAGGGGGCTCCTACGAGCAGTACTTC
CASRDWTGGSYEQYF
>TRBD1|TRBV6-6|13|.|TRBJ1-2
TGTGCCAGCAGCATTACAGGGGACTATGGCTACACCTTC
CASSITGDYGYTF
>TRBD2|TRBV5-1|15|.|TRBJ2-3
TGCGCCAGCAGCTTGGTGGGCGGGAGGGCAGATACGCAGTATTTT
CASSLVGGRADTQYF
>TRBD1|TRBV15|14|.|TRBJ2-7
TGTGCCACCAGCGGGACAGATCGGGCTTACGAGCAGTACTTC
CATSGTDRAYEQYF
>.|TRBV6-6|16|.|TRBJ2-6
TGTGCCAGCAGTCGTCCTGAGGTCTCTGGGGCCAACGTCCTGACTTTC
CASSRPEVSGANVLTF
>.|TRBV6-1|11|.|TRBJ2-7
TGTGCCAGCAGTGAGACCTACGAGCAGTACTTC
CASSETYEQYF
>.|TRBV11-2|14|.|TRBJ2-7
TGTGCCAGCAGCTTCGGGACGGCCTCCTACGAGCAGTACTTC
CASSFGTASYEQYF
>TRBD1|TRBV29-1|14|.|TRBJ1-2
TGCAGCGTTGTTTTCCCGGACAGGGGCTATGGCTACACCTTC
CSVVFPDRGYGYTF